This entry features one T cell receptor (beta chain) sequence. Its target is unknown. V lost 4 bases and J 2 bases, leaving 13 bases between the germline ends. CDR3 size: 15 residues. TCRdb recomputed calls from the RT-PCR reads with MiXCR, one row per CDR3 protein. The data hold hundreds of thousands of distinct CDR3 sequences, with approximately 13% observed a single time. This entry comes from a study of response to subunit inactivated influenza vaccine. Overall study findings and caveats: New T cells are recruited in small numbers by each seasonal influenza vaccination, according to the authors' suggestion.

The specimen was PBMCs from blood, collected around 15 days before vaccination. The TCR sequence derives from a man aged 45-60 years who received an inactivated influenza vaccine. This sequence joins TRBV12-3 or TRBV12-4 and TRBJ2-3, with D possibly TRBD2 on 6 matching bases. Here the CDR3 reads CASSWAGNPTDTQYF. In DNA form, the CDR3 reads TGTGCCAGCAGTTGGGCGGGGAACCCCACAGATACGCAGTATTTT.